The 10 T cell receptor beta chains below come from one sample, sequenced in a study of CD8 T cells in ankylosing spondylitis (dated by TCRdb to the late 2010s). Libraries were constructed by 5' RACE. TCRdb names Illumina HiSeq 2500 as the instrument used. Clones were called with MiXCR by TCRdb after fastp trimmed the public reads at Q25, and only in-frame beta chains were retained. Here each entry gathers all rows of one CDR3 protein and keeps the most common genes and DNA. This sample comprises roughly 230,000 distinct CDR3 sequences, roughly 8.2% of them detected only once. More than 4% of the sample goes to the ten largest clones. Material: blood, either unsorted or a sorted T cell fraction (not recorded which). The origin of the receptors is a female donor with ankylosing spondylitis or in good health (not recorded which).

This clonotype was recorded at least ten times. The DNA for the CDR3 is TGTGCCAGCAGCAAAGAAAGACAGGGGCGGTGTCAAAATGAAGCTTTCTTT. Translated: CASSKERQGRCQNEAFF. J is TRBJ1-1 and V is TRBV21-1; TRBD1 is the table's D call and was not checked against the DNA. TRBV21-1 is a documented pseudogene. CDR3 length: 17 residues.

This clonotype has ten or more counts. The V gene is TRBV5-1, the J gene TRBJ2-2; 11 nucleotides match TRBD2. V shed 0 bases, J shed 3 bases, and the junction held 1 base outside the gene matches. The germline CDR1 and CDR2 sequences are SGHRS and YFSETQ. This CDR3 is built from 16 residues. This CDR3 is CASSLELAGDTGELFF. In nucleotides, the CDR3 is TGCGCCAGCAGCTTGGAACTAGCGGGAGACACCGGGGAGCTGTTTTTT.

This clonotype was seen at least ten times. V and J are TRBV3-1 and TRBJ1-1, with TRBD1 as a possible D gene (6 bases). This CDR3 has 13 amino acids. With 0 bases removed from V and 6 bases from J, the gap between germline ends came to 8 bases. Germline V lookup: CDR1 LGHDT, CDR2 YNNKEL (reference sequence). CDR3 in amino acids: CASSQDRQAEAFF. The DNA for the CDR3 is TGTGCCAGCAGCCAAGACCGACAGGCTGAAGCTTTCTTT.

This clonotype was found many times. The V call is TRBV19, the J call TRBJ2-2; TRBD2 matches 9 bases. The V gene end was trimmed by 8 bases and the J gene end by 5 bases; junction bases not matched to a gene: 21. Germline values: CDR1 LNHDA, CDR2 SQIVND (reference sequence). The CDR3 contains 19 residues. CDR3 nucleotides: TGTGCCAGTCGCCCGGGGGTGTGGCGGGAGGGCCCTGGTACCGGGGAGCTGTTTTTT. This gives the protein CASRPGVWREGPGTGELFF.

This clonotype appeared many times. The rearrangement links TRBV20-1 to TRBJ1-4, with a tentative D call TRBD1 (6 bases). Germline V gene lookup returns CDR1 DFQATT and CDR2 SNEGSKA (reference sequence). The CDR3 has 15 amino acids. Trimming removed 3 bases at V and 2 bases at J, with 13 bases between. For the CDR3, the DNA is TGCAGTGCTAGTAATACAGGGCATACTAATGAAAAACTGTTTTTT. Its translation is CSASNTGHTNEKLFF.

This clonotype was found a few times. The chain has TRBV11-3 and TRBJ2-1, with 7 bases identical to TRBD1. The CDR3 length is 14 residues. Per germline, CDR1 SGHNT and CDR2 YENEEA. V shed 5 bases, J shed 8 bases, and the junction held 9 bases outside the gene matches. CDR3 DNA: TGTGCCAGCAGCCCCAGACAGGGCTTGGATGAGCAGTTCTTC. This translates into CASSPRQGLDEQFF.

This clonotype was seen repeatedly, ten times or more. The CDR3 coding sequence is TGCGCCAGCAGCCAAACGACAGGGAGGACAGATACGCAGTATTTT. Its protein is CASSQTTGRTDTQYF. The chain couples TRBV4-3 to TRBJ2-3; tentative D call: TRBD1 (7 bases). The CDR3 extends over 15 amino acids. Germline-derived CDR1 and CDR2 are LGHNA and YSLEER. Trimming shortened V by 2 bases and J by 3 bases, and 12 bases separated the two germline ends.

This clonotype was picked up a small number of times. The V call is TRBV20-1, the J call TRBJ2-4; D not certain. The CDR3 spans 14 residues. CDR1 is DFQATT, CDR2 SNEGSKA, per germline (reference sequence). Trimming took off 5 bases at V and 1 base at J, with 12 bases between the two ends. CDR3 bases: TGCAGTGCTCCGACCGGGTCTGCCAAAAACATTCAGTACTTC. It specifies CSAPTGSAKNIQYF.

This clonotype was counted many times. The V call is TRBV7-2, the J call TRBJ1-1; D unresolved. Trimming removed 7 bases at V and 0 bases at J, with 15 bases between. CDR1 SGHTA and CDR2 FQGNSA come from the germline V gene. The CDR3 has 15 amino acids. CDR3: CASIFPLGMNTEAFF. The CDR3 DNA reads TGTGCCAGCATTTTCCCGCTTGGCATGAACACTGAAGCTTTCTTT.

This clonotype was observed many times. This rearrangement joins TRBV5-1 to TRBJ2-5, with a possible D match to TRBD1 (6 bases). This CDR3 is built from 13 residues. The V gene lost 7 bases and the J gene lost 5 bases, with 15 bases spanning the gap. The germline CDR1 and CDR2 sequences are SGHRS and YFSETQ. The DNA of the CDR3 is TGCGCCAGCGGCGCTGCAGGGGTGGAGACCCAGTACTTC. Translation gives CASGAAGVETQYF.